These T cell receptor beta chains were read from a single sample in a study of blood T cells in healthy people across ages. Via MiXCR, TCRdb re-called the 5' RACE reads, giving one row per CDR3 protein. The repertoire includes about 1.6 million distinct CDR3 sequences, roughly 32% of them detected once, and about 11% sits in the top ten. The sequencing input was blood. Every receptor here comes from a woman under 40 in good health. Both conserved end residues are part of each CDR3. D genes are given only for firm matches. Size is stated for part of the rows, as once, few or many counts, or as a class when the clone is expanded.

TRBV6-5,NA,NA,TRBJ2-2,CASSYWSASNTGELFF,TGTGCCAGCAGTTACTGGAGCGCGTCGAACACCGGGGAGCTGTTTTTT
TRBV20-1,NA,NA,TRBJ2-1,CSARWGNNEQFF,TGCAGTGCTAGGTGGGGGAACAATGAGCAGTTCTTC
TRBV7-8,once,TRBD2,TRBJ2-1,CASSYGTSGGINEQFF,TGTGCCAGCAGCTATGGGACTAGCGGGGGGATCAATGAGCAGTTCTTC
TRBV7-3,NA,TRBD1,TRBJ2-3,CASSRQGASTDTQYF,TGTGCCAGCAGTCGGCAGGGGGCCAGCACAGATACGCAGTATTTT
TRBV6-1,NA,TRBD2,TRBJ2-7,CASSNPFSGSYEQYF,TGTGCCAGCAGTAATCCCTTTAGCGGGAGCTACGAGCAGTACTTC
TRBV7-2,NA,NA,TRBJ2-3,CASSFTPLPGSGDTQYF,TGTGCCAGCAGCTTTACTCCGCTACCGGGGTCGGGAGATACGCAGTATTTT
TRBV7-2,many,NA,TRBJ2-1,CASSFTGYNEQFF,TGTGCCAGCAGCTTCACAGGGTATAATGAGCAGTTCTTC
TRBV3-1,NA,NA,TRBJ2-6,CASSQGIGAGANVLTF,TGTGCCAGCAGCCAAGGCATAGGGGCTGGGGCCAACGTCCTGACTTTC
TRBV5-5,many,NA,TRBJ1-2,CASSQGRGDYGYTF,TGTGCCAGCAGCCAGGGACGAGGTGACTATGGCTACACCTTC
TRBV7-9,few,TRBD1,TRBJ1-2,CASSFPGQNSNYGYTF,TGTGCCAGCAGCTTCCCGGGACAGAACTCGAACTATGGCTACACCTTC
TRBV18,NA,NA,TRBJ2-5,CAGSPTLGDETQYF,TGTGCCGGCTCACCAACACTAGGGGACGAGACCCAGTACTTC
TRBV6-6,few,NA,TRBJ2-5,CASSYSREEQYF,TGTGCCAGCAGTTACTCGAGGGAGGAGCAGTACTTC
TRBV3-1,NA,NA,TRBJ2-1,CASTQHLRNNEQFF,TGTGCCAGCACCCAACACCTGCGAAACAATGAGCAGTTCTTC
TRBV5-1,NA,TRBD2,TRBJ2-5,CASSSASGGARTQYF,TGCGCCAGCAGCTCCGCTAGCGGGGGTGCACGAACCCAGTACTTC
TRBV6-6,NA,NA,TRBJ1-2,CASSYLRGSQNYGYTF,TGTGCCAGCAGTTACCTACGGGGCAGTCAGAACTATGGCTACACCTTC
TRBV18,few,NA,TRBJ1-1,CASSPGEANTEAFF,TGTGCCAGCTCACCTGGAGAAGCAAACACTGAAGCTTTCTTT
TRBV9,NA,NA,TRBJ1-5,CASSPGTTPGQPQHF,TGTGCCAGCAGCCCCGGGACAACCCCGGGACAGCCCCAGCATTTT
TRBV9,few,TRBD1,TRBJ2-5,CASSARTGQGPETQYF,TGTGCCAGCAGCGCCCGAACGGGACAGGGCCCAGAGACCCAGTACTTC
TRBV24-1,NA,NA,TRBJ2-2,CATSDPILDSGELFF,TGTGCCACCAGTGACCCCATACTAGACTCCGGGGAGCTGTTTTTT
TRBV7-9,NA,TRBD1,TRBJ1-1,CASSLDRGQTVGAFF,TGTGCCAGCAGCTTAGACAGGGGGCAGACGGTCGGAGCTTTCTTT
TRBV7-2,many,TRBD2,TRBJ2-5,CASSPIAGGHEETQYF,TGTGCCAGCAGCCCCATAGCGGGGGGGCATGAAGAGACCCAGTACTTC
TRBV5-1,many,NA,TRBJ2-5,CASSLASARKETQYF,TGCGCCAGCAGCTTGGCATCGGCACGAAAAGAGACCCAGTACTTC
TRBV5-6,NA,NA,TRBJ2-3,CASSPLGQGRFTDTQYF,TGTGCCAGCAGCCCTCTAGGACAAGGACGTTTCACAGATACGCAGTATTTT
TRBV27,NA,TRBD1,TRBJ2-3,CASSAVGQGAGDTQYF,TGTGCCAGCAGTGCCGTGGGACAGGGGGCAGGGGATACGCAGTATTTT
TRBV5-1,NA,TRBD2,TRBJ2-7,CASRPGRALIEQYF,TGCGCCAGCAGACCCGGGAGGGCCCTAATCGAGCAGTACTTC
TRBV14,NA,NA,TRBJ2-7,CASSQDFVGVSYEQYF,TGTGCCAGCAGCCAAGACTTCGTAGGAGTCTCCTACGAGCAGTACTTC
TRBV5-1,NA,TRBD2,TRBJ2-1,CASSLGPLAGGVNEQFF,TGCGCCAGCAGCTTGGGACCACTTGCGGGGGGAGTAAATGAGCAGTTCTTC
TRBV13,NA,TRBD2,TRBJ2-5,CASSALAGGPETQYF,TGTGCCAGCAGTGCCCTAGCGGGAGGGCCGGAGACCCAGTACTTC
TRBV28,few,NA,TRBJ2-7,CASTTPAAYEQYF,TGTGCCAGCACCACCCCGGCAGCCTACGAGCAGTACTTC
TRBV6-5,NA,TRBD1,TRBJ1-2,CASSYSMRLRGLANYGYTF,TGTGCCAGCAGTTACTCGATGAGGCTCAGGGGGCTAGCTAACTATGGCTACACCTTC
TRBV10-3,NA,NA,TRBJ1-2,CAISEEGGYTF,TGTGCCATCAGTGAGGAGGGTGGCTACACCTTC
TRBV5-1,NA,NA,TRBJ1-2,CASSLPNPEGYTF,TGCGCCAGCAGCCTACCCAACCCGGAGGGCTACACCTTC
TRBV29-1,many,NA,TRBJ2-7,CSVEAGGEQYF,TGCAGCGTTGAAGCCGGGGGCGAGCAGTACTTC
TRBV4-2,NA,NA,TRBJ2-7,CAGSQDRDKDYEQYF,TGTGCCGGCAGCCAAGACCGGGACAAAGACTACGAGCAGTACTTC
TRBV5-4,NA,NA,TRBJ2-1,CASSPLGIVRDNEQFF,TGTGCCAGCAGCCCCCTCGGGATCGTCAGGGACAATGAGCAGTTCTTC
TRBV12-3/TRBV12-4,NA,TRBD1,TRBJ1-2,CASSSYGLPGQDGYTF,TGTGCCAGCAGTTCTTACGGTCTCCCAGGACAGGACGGCTACACCTTC
TRBV5-1,few,TRBD2,TRBJ2-7,CASSTGLAGDSSSYEQYF,TGCGCCAGCAGCACGGGACTAGCGGGTGATTCTAGCTCCTACGAGCAGTACTTC
TRBV5-1,few,NA,TRBJ2-5,CASSLLLGARQETQYF,TGCGCCAGCAGCTTGTTACTGGGGGCCCGACAAGAGACCCAGTACTTC
TRBV29-1,few,TRBD1,TRBJ1-2,CSVETDRGGRYGYTF,TGCAGCGTTGAAACGGACAGGGGCGGAAGGTATGGCTACACCTTC
TRBV7-8,NA,TRBD1,TRBJ2-3,CASSLRGTGGEDTQYF,TGTGCCAGCAGCTTAAGAGGGACAGGGGGTGAAGATACGCAGTATTTT
TRBV20-1,NA,TRBD1,TRBJ1-1,CSAPDRRGNTEAFF,TGCAGTGCTCCGGACAGGCGAGGGAACACTGAAGCTTTCTTT
TRBV5-1,few,NA,TRBJ1-1,CASSLGRITEAFF,TGCGCCAGCAGCTTGGGACGGATCACTGAAGCTTTCTTT
TRBV29-1,few,NA,TRBJ1-4,CSVEAPLQEKLFF,TGCAGCGTTGAAGCCCCTTTGCAGGAAAAACTGTTTTTT
TRBV15,few,TRBD2,TRBJ2-3,CATAGGLAIDTQYF,TGTGCCACCGCTGGGGGACTAGCAATAGATACGCAGTATTTT
TRBV4-1,NA,NA,TRBJ2-1,CASSHSPGTGRRNEQFF,TGCGCCAGCAGCCACAGCCCGGGGACCGGACGGCGCAATGAGCAGTTCTTC
TRBV4-1,few,TRBD2,TRBJ2-3,CASSQVAGELSDTQYF,TGCGCCAGCAGCCAAGTAGCGGGAGAACTTTCCGATACGCAGTATTTT
TRBV12-3/TRBV12-4,NA,TRBD1,TRBJ1-2,CASKIEGAPGYTF,TGTGCCAGCAAGATAGAGGGGGCGCCCGGCTACACCTTC
TRBV3-1,NA,NA,TRBJ2-3,CASSKRGSDTQYF,TGTGCCAGCAGCAAAAGGGGGTCAGATACGCAGTATTTT
TRBV7-6,few,NA,TRBJ2-7,CASSSQGGFTYEQYF,TGTGCCAGCAGCTCCCAGGGGGGGTTCACCTACGAGCAGTACTTC
TRBV27,few,TRBD1,TRBJ1-1,CASSSQGSRITEAFF,TGTGCCAGCAGTTCACAGGGGAGCCGAATCACTGAAGCTTTCTTT
TRBV20-1,NA,TRBD2,TRBJ2-1,CSARPSGGYYNEQFF,TGCAGTGCTAGACCTAGCGGGGGGTATTACAATGAGCAGTTCTTC
TRBV12-3/TRBV12-4,many,NA,TRBJ1-2,CASSLRWLGYTF,TGTGCCAGCAGTTTAAGGTGGTTGGGCTACACCTTC
TRBV5-1,NA,NA,TRBJ2-1,CANSWRPADNEQFF,TGCGCCAACAGCTGGAGGCCCGCAGACAATGAGCAGTTCTTC
TRBV27,NA,NA,TRBJ2-7,CASSPLPQQYEQYF,TGTGCCAGCAGTCCGTTGCCCCAGCAGTACGAGCAGTACTTC
TRBV25-1,NA,NA,TRBJ1-2,CALQGPSGYTF,TGTGCCTTGCAGGGCCCCAGTGGCTACACCTTC
TRBV5-8,NA,NA,TRBJ2-7,CASSLRVSTYEQYF,TGTGCCAGCAGCTTGCGGGTTTCTACCTACGAGCAGTACTTC
TRBV5-1,NA,TRBD1,TRBJ2-7,CASSFNRDSSYEQYF,TGCGCCAGCAGCTTTAACCGGGACAGCTCCTACGAGCAGTACTTC